This is a list of T cell receptor beta chains from one sample in a study of siplizumab effects on memory and regulatory T cells. Generated by immunoSEQ multiplex PCR, the TCRdb table keeps only in-frame clones and is missing some. Of more than 50,000 clones in the sample, roughly 93% are singletons; the top ten hold less than 40%. The sequenced material came from CD8+ T cells sorted from blood. These receptors were obtained from a human donor in good health. The CDR3 runs from the conserved cysteine through the conserved F or W. A D gene is named only where the DNA matches it firmly. Size is omitted from some rows. Given values are once, few, many or a class for expanded clones.

v_gene	j_gene	abundance	d_gene	CDR3nt	CDR3aa
TRBV9	TRBJ2-7	-	-	TGTGCCAGCAGCGTAGTAGGGGAGGCCCACGAGCAGTACTTC	CASSVVGEAHEQYF
TRBV27	TRBJ2-1	-	-	TGTGCCAGCAGTCTACTGGGGGGACCCGGGGTGGTTGAGCAGTTCTTC	CASSLLGGPGVVEQFF
TRBV14	TRBJ2-3	-	TRBD2	TGTGCCAGCAGCCAGCGGGAGAATCAAGCAACAGATACGCAGTATTTT	CASSQRENQATDTQYF
TRBV7-8	TRBJ1-1	-	-	TGTGCCAGCAGCTTATTAATGCCAGGCACTGAAGCTTTCTTT	CASSLLMPGTEAFF
TRBV5-5	TRBJ1-4	-	-	TGTGCCAGCAGCCAAGATGGGGTCGGGGTGAAACTGTTTTTT	CASSQDGVGVKLFF
TRBV7-2	TRBJ2-7	-	TRBD2	TGTGCCAGCAGCACCCTTAGCGGGAGGGCCGGTTACGAGCAGTACTTC	CASSTLSGRAGYEQYF
TRBV6-4	TRBJ2-3	-	-	TGTGCCAGCAGTGACACTAGCACAGATACGCAGTATTTT	CASSDTSTDTQYF
TRBV14	TRBJ2-2	-	-	TGTGCCAGCAGCCCTACAGCCGGGGAGCTGTTTTTT	CASSPTAGELFF
TRBV4-2	TRBJ2-1	-	TRBD2	TGTGCCAGCAGCCAAGAATCAGCGGGAGGCTACTACAATGAGCAGTTCTTC	CASSQESAGGYYNEQFF
TRBV30	TRBJ2-7	once	-	TGTGCCTGGAGTGTTTTGTCGAGAGCCTACGAGCAGTACTTC	CAWSVLSRAYEQYF
TRBV28	TRBJ2-1	-	-	TGTGCCAGCAGTTCCTATAGGGGGGGTCCTTACAATGAGCAGTTCTTC	CASSSYRGGPYNEQFF
TRBV27	TRBJ2-7	-	-	TGTGCCAGCAGTTTATATCGCGGCTCCTACGAGCAGTACTTC	CASSLYRGSYEQYF
TRBV21-1	TRBJ1-5	-	-	TGTGCCAGCAGCTGGCCAGGGTGGCGCAATCAGCCCCAGCATTTT	CASSWPGWRNQPQHF
TRBV11-3	TRBJ2-5	-	TRBD2	TGTGCCAGCAGCCAGCGAGGACTAGCGGGAGAAGAGACCCAGTACTTC	CASSQRGLAGEETQYF
TRBV9	TRBJ2-5	-	TRBD2	TGTGCCAGCAGCGGAGGGCTAGCGGGAGAAGAGACCCAGTACTTC	CASSGGLAGEETQYF
TRBV6-1	TRBJ2-7	-	-	TGTGCCAGCAGCCCCACGGAGTCCTACGAGCAGTACTTC	CASSPTESYEQYF
TRBV7-9	TRBJ2-1	-	-	TGTGCCAGCAGCCCGAGGAGTCAGAATTACAATGAGCAGTTCTTC	CASSPRSQNYNEQFF
TRBV4-1	TRBJ2-4	-	-	TGCGCCAGCAGCCAAGCACAGGGAACCAAAAACATTCAGTACTTC	CASSQAQGTKNIQYF
TRBV28	TRBJ2-3	-	-	TGTGCCAGCAGTTCTAGCGTTAGCACAGATACGCAGTATTTT	CASSSSVSTDTQYF
TRBV7-9	TRBJ1-4	-	TRBD1	TGTGCCAGCAGCTCGGGACAGCGGGGTGAAAAACTGTTTTTT	CASSSGQRGEKLFF
TRBV19	TRBJ2-7	-	-	TGTGCCAGTGCCCCAGGGAGTGGCAGCTCCTACGAGCAGTACTTC	CASAPGSGSSYEQYF
TRBV30	TRBJ1-4	-	-	TGTGCCTGGAGCCTCGGGACCTCTCTAGGGACTAATGAAAAACTGTTTTTT	CAWSLGTSLGTNEKLFF
TRBV6-1	TRBJ2-7	-	-	TGTGCCAGCAGTGAAATGAAGTGGCAGGGGGGCTACGAGCAGTACTTC	CASSEMKWQGGYEQYF
TRBV27	TRBJ2-6	-	TRBD1	TGTGCCAGCAGTTTAGGTACTCCAGGGGACAGGAGGACAGGGGCCAACGTCCTGACTTTC	CASSLGTPGDRRTGANVLTF
TRBV5-5	TRBJ2-1	-	TRBD2	TGTGCCAGCAGCTTGGTAGGACTAGGAATTGCTGAGCAGTTCTTC	CASSLVGLGIAEQFF
TRBV6-5	TRBJ2-1	-	-	TGTGCCAGTTTACAGGGCAATGAGCAGTTCTTC	CASLQGNEQFF